Shown below are 5 T cell receptor beta chains from a single sample sequenced in a study of blood T cell repertoires in COVID-19 (dated by TCRdb to about 2020). The library was produced with the immunoSEQ multiplex PCR assay. Held by TCRdb, this immuneACCESS table contains in-frame sequences only and omits some clones. Under half of the omission traces to an unresolved V gene where checked; the cause of the rest is unknown. This sample is represented by 150,000 to 200,000 clones; roughly 81% of them were singletons. The leading ten clones occupy under 3.5% of the sample. The source material was peripheral blood. These receptors were collected from a woman of 80 years or more with COVID-19, enrolled during active disease.

This chain links TRBV20-1 with TRBJ2-7; the D is unclear. The length of the CDR3 is 13 residues. The ends were cut back, 3 bases at V and 1 base at J, with 10 bases in the middle. Looked up from germline, CDR1 is DFQATT and CDR2 is SNEGSKA (reference sequence). CDR3 in amino acids: CSASSGPSYEQYF. CDR3 sequence (DNA): TGCAGTGCTAGTTCGGGTCCATCCTACGAGCAGTACTTC.

The chain carries TRBV19 and TRBJ1-6; D possibly corresponds to TRBD1 (5 bases). This CDR3 comprises 16 residues. Germline loops: CDR1 LNHDA, CDR2 SQIVND (reference sequence). V shed 2 bases and J shed 5 bases, with 13 bases lying between them. The CDR3 nucleotides are TGTGCCAGTAGTATACAGGGTTCTGTGGATAATTCACCCCTCCACTTT. Translated: CASSIQGSVDNSPLHF.

This clone was found once. The chain uses TRBV3-1 (or the pseudogene TRBV3-2) and TRBJ1-1, with D possibly TRBD1 on 5 matching bases. The CDR3 has 16 residues. Germline CDR1 reads LGHDT; CDR2 reads YNNKEL (reference sequence). The germline V and J ends were trimmed by 4 bases and 2 bases, with 17 bases remaining between them. CDR3: CASSPPAGYINTEAFF. The CDR3 nucleotides read TGTGCCAGCAGCCCCCCAGCAGGGTACATAAACACTGAAGCTTTCTTT.

J is TRBJ2-7 and V is TRBV19, with a weak D call TRBD1 (6 bases). The CDR3 spans 15 residues. Germline V gives CDR1 LNHDA, CDR2 SQIVND (reference sequence). V was cut by 3 bases and J by 0 bases, with 12 bases left in between. For the CDR3, the DNA is TGTGCCAGTAGTATTGTAGGACAGCCCTCCTACGAGCAGTACTTC. Translating gives CASSIVGQPSYEQYF.

This clone appeared a few times. The rearrangement links TRBV29-1 to TRBJ2-2; 8 bases agree with TRBD1. Per germline, CDR1 SQVTM and CDR2 ANQGSEA. V trimming: 5 bases; J trimming: 4 bases; junction bases outside the gene matches: 0. The CDR3 loop spans 12 amino acids. The CDR3 DNA reads TGCAGCGTTACAGGGGGCACCGGGGAGCTGTTTTTT. It yields the protein CSVTGGTGELFF.